The clone carrying this TCR beta chain was counted a few times. Library preparation (for TCRbeta) was performed with unique molecular identifiers. TCRdb processed the PCR reads anew with MiXCR; each CDR3 protein has one entry. Of 400,000 to 500,000 distinct CDR3 sequences listed, roughly a tenth are singletons. The V end was cut by 1 base, the J end by 7 bases, with 20 bases between. Germline CDR1 SGHAT, CDR2 FQNNGV. The CDR3 runs 17 residues. This specimen comes from a study of T-cell reconstitution after alpha-beta-depleted transplantation in children. This sample comprised PBMCs from the stem cell graft donor, obtained from the stem cell graft. The J gene is TRBJ2-1, the V gene TRBV11-2; the D gene is possibly TRBD2 (7 bases). The TCR originated in a human donor who donated a stem cell graft to a child with acute myeloid leukemia. The DNA of the CDR3 is TGTGCCAGCAGCTTAGTCCGGGGGGCCCCGCGCAAAAATGAGCAGTTCTTC. This sequence encodes CASSLVRGAPRKNEQFF.